These 11 T cell receptor beta chains came from one sample sequenced in a study of T cell responses to AZD1222 COVID-19 vaccine. TCRdb keeps only in-frame clones here, not all; method: immunoSEQ multiplex PCR. The repertoire includes 130,000 to 150,000 clones, more than 85% of them detected once, and approximately 2.1% sits in the top ten. Sequenced material: peripheral blood, taken on day 0 of AZD1222 vaccination. All receptors come from an adult in good health.

The gene calls are TRBV24-1 and TRBJ2-3, with 8 nucleotides matching TRBD1. Germline assignment: CDR1 KGHDR and CDR2 SFDVKD. Trimming at V came to 3 bases and at J to 3 bases, leaving 4 bases not matched to a gene. The length of the CDR3 is 15 residues. The CDR3 bases are TGTGCCACCAGTGATCGGAGACAGGGGACAGATACGCAGTATTTT. Its protein product is CATSDRRQGTDTQYF.

The gene calls are TRBV2 and TRBJ1-6; D unresolved. In germline, CDR1 is SNHLY, CDR2 FYNNEI. Between the trimmed V and J ends, which lost 5 bases and 3 bases, there was a span of 8 bases. This CDR3 contains 14 residues. The CDR3 bases are TGTGCCAGCAGTACTGGAAGCTATAATTCACCCCTCCACTTT. This gives the protein CASSTGSYNSPLHF.

The rearrangement joins TRBV6-5 to TRBJ1-5; D is undetermined. V gave up 7 bases and J gave up 7 bases, with 14 bases separating them. The CDR3 contains 13 residues. Germline CDR1 MNHEY, CDR2 SVGAGI. CDR3 sequence: CASTNTLGQPQHF. The CDR3 DNA reads TGTGCCAGCACCAACACTTTGGGGCAGCCCCAGCATTTT.

This clone was observed a few times. The chain uses TRBV2 and TRBJ1-3; 9 nucleotides match TRBD1. CDR3 size: 16 residues. The V and J ends lost 3 bases and 3 bases, in that order; junction bases with no gene match: 6. Germline-derived CDR1 and CDR2 are SNHLY and FYNNEI. Written as DNA, the CDR3 is TGTGCCAGCAGTGAGGGACAGGGAGGCGGTGGAAACACCATATATTTT. Its translation: CASSEGQGGGGNTIYF.

The rearrangement links TRBV7-3 to TRBJ2-3; 15 bases fit TRBD2. V shed 5 bases and J 3 bases; nucleotides not matched to a gene: 12. From germline, CDR1 is SGHTA and CDR2 FQGTGA. This CDR3 spans 19 amino acids. Here the CDR3 DNA reads TGTGCCAGCAGCAACCTCGGACTAGCGGGAGGGCCGGTTACAGATACGCAGTATTTT. Encoded protein: CASSNLGLAGGPVTDTQYF.

The rearrangement joins TRBV21-1 to TRBJ1-1; the DNA was not used to check the table's D call, TRBD1. TRBV21-1 represents a pseudogene. The CDR3 runs 13 residues. The CDR3 nucleotides read TGTGCCAGCAGCAAAGCGCGACAGATTGAAGCTTTCTTT. This translates into CASSKARQIEAFF.

A single count supports this clone. The V gene is TRBV6-5, the J gene TRBJ2-7, with 8 bases identical to TRBD1. Germline V lookup: CDR1 MNHEY, CDR2 SVGAGI. The CDR3 runs 15 residues. The V and J ends lost 5 bases and 3 bases, in that order; junction bases with no gene match: 9. Written as DNA, the CDR3 is TGTGCCAGCAGTCCCGCCTGGGACAGGTGCTACGAGCAGTACTTC. Its protein product is CASSPAWDRCYEQYF.

J is TRBJ1-5 and V is TRBV15; D ambiguous. There are 16 residues in the CDR3. The V gene's germline CDR1 is LNHNV and CDR2 YYDKDF (reference sequence). Deletions cut 0 bases from V and 4 bases from J, with 13 bases between. CDR3 region: CATSREGNGLNQPQHF. The CDR3 coding sequence is TGTGCCACCAGCAGAGAGGGAAATGGGCTGAATCAGCCCCAGCATTTT.

The J gene is TRBJ2-2, the V gene TRBV7-2; D may be TRBD2 (7 bases). In germline, CDR1 is SGHTA, CDR2 FQGNSA. The CDR3 is made up of 16 amino acids. V lost 5 bases and J lost 5, with 18 bases in between. Here the CDR3 reads CASSPPKGGGTGELFF. In DNA, the CDR3 is TGTGCCAGCAGCCCCCCTAAGGGAGGGGGGACCGGGGAGCTGTTTTTT. The whole variable domain, filled in from reference TRBV7-2 and TRBJ2-2, reads GAGVSQSPSNKVTEKGKDVELRCDPISGHTALYWYRQSLGQGLEFLIYFQGNSAPDKSGLPSDRFSAERTGGSVSTLTIQRTQQEDSAVYLCASSPPKGGGTGELFFGEGSRLTVL.

This clone appeared a single time. V gene TRBV6-5 combines with J gene TRBJ1-1; D ambiguous. Deletions cut 8 bases from V and 1 base from J, with 17 bases between. The CDR3 extends over 15 amino acids. CDR1 and CDR2 (germline): MNHEY, SVGAGI. Written as DNA, the CDR3 is TGTGCCAGCTCGAGGAGTTATATAGGGAACACTGAAGCTTTCTTT. Protein product: CASSRSYIGNTEAFF.

The chain is built from TRBV6-5 and TRBJ2-3; 7 bases are shared with TRBD1. Germline loops: CDR1 MNHEY, CDR2 SVGAGI. The V and J ends lost 11 bases and 3 bases, in that order; junction bases with no gene match: 11. The CDR3 extends over 14 amino acids. DNA of the CDR3: TGTGCCGTGCAACAGGGGCCGGGGACAGATACGCAGTATTTT. It encodes CAVQQGPGTDTQYF.